This TCR beta chain is drawn from a study of response to subunit inactivated influenza vaccine. General study findings and limits: Few additional T cells are recruited per seasonal influenza vaccination, authors suggested.

TCRdb reanalysed the RT-PCR reads using MiXCR and keeps one entry per CDR3 protein. The profile shows more than 400,000 distinct CDR3 sequences, approximately 10% of them singletons. This clonotype was observed a handful of times. The antigen is undetermined. CDR3 length equals 15 residues. The J segment lost 2 bases and the V segment lost 4 bases, leaving 4 bases of the junction unmatched. Germline V gene sequence: CDR1 SGHTA, CDR2 FQGNSA. Sequencing used PBMCs from blood, obtained 45 days after vaccination. This TCR was recovered from a man in his forties or fifties who received an inactivated influenza vaccine. The gene calls are TRBV7-2 and TRBJ2-5; TRBD2 matches 10 bases. Here the CDR3 DNA reads TGTGCCAGCAGCTCACTAGCGGGGTTACAAGAGACCCAGTACTTC. Residues: CASSSLAGLQETQYF.